Below are 26 T cell receptor beta chains sequenced from a single sample in a study of blood T cell repertoires in COVID-19. The data were produced by immunoSEQ multiplex PCR, yet TCRdb's version contains in-frame clones alone and is incomplete. The data show 470,000 or so clones, approximately 83% seen once. Sequenced input: peripheral blood. These TCRs come from a human donor in a cohort sampled during active COVID-19.

The chain links TRBV5-5 to TRBJ1-5; a weak D match, TRBD1 (5 bases). Per germline, CDR1 SGHKS and CDR2 YYEKEE (reference sequence). The CDR3 contains 14 residues. Trimming removed 0 bases at V and 7 bases at J, with 11 bases between. CDR3 amino acids: CASSLEAGSQPQHF. The CDR3 DNA is TGTGCCAGCAGCTTGGAGGCAGGGTCGCAGCCCCAGCATTTT.

This clone was detected only once. V usage is TRBV29-1 and J usage is TRBJ1-1; 10 nucleotides agree with TRBD1. Germline lookup yields CDR1 SQVTM and CDR2 ANQGSEA. V lost 4 bases, J lost 7 bases, and 3 bases stayed unmatched. The CDR3 contains 12 residues. DNA of the CDR3: TGCAGCGTTGTCGGGACAGGGGATGAAGCTTTCTTT. Protein product: CSVVGTGDEAFF.

The rearrangement uses TRBV18 and TRBJ2-6; TRBD1 agrees at 7 bases. Trimming at V came to 3 bases and at J to 2 bases, leaving 7 bases not matched to a gene. The germline CDR1 and CDR2 sequences are KGHSH and LQKENI. CDR3 size: 17 residues. CDR3 in amino acids: CASSPFTGVAGANVLTF. The CDR3 DNA reads TGTGCCAGCTCACCGTTCACAGGGGTGGCTGGGGCCAACGTCCTGACTTTC. Based on the CDR3 plus reference TRBV18 and TRBJ2-6, the full variable domain is NAGVMQNPRHLVRRRGQEARLRCSPMKGHSHVYWYRQLPEEGLKFMVYLQKENIIDESGMPKERFSAEFPKEGPSILRIQQVVRGDSAAYFCASSPFTGVAGANVLTFGAGSRLTVL.

The chain is built from TRBV3-1 (or the pseudogene TRBV3-2) and TRBJ2-3; D is undetermined. Between the trimmed V and J ends, which lost 0 bases and 3 bases, there was a span of 7 bases. This CDR3 has 14 residues. Germline assignment: CDR1 LGHDT and CDR2 YNNKEL (reference sequence). The CDR3 loop is CASSQDPRTDTQYF. For the CDR3, the DNA is TGTGCCAGCAGCCAAGATCCCAGGACAGATACGCAGTATTTT.

The chain combines TRBV7-4 with TRBJ1-6; TRBD1 matches 10 bases. In germline, CDR1 is SGHVT, CDR2 SQSDAQ. CDR3 size: 18 residues. The ends lost 5 bases at V and 1 base at J; junction bases unmatched: 8. CDR3 residues: CASSPLRDRGSYNSPLHF. CDR3 DNA: TGTGCCAGCAGCCCCCTGAGGGACAGGGGTTCCTATAATTCACCCCTCCACTTT.

This rearrangement joins TRBV9 to TRBJ2-3; 8 nucleotides align to TRBD2. This CDR3 contains 15 residues. Germline loops: CDR1 SGDLS, CDR2 YYNGEE. J lost 2 bases, V lost 3 bases, and 5 bases had no gene match. CDR3 sequence: CASSGPLAATDTQYF. The DNA for the CDR3 is TGTGCCAGCAGCGGACCACTAGCGGCCACAGATACGCAGTATTTT.

The gene calls are TRBV11-2 and TRBJ2-3, with D unresolved. From germline, CDR1 is SGHAT and CDR2 FQNNGV. The V end was cut by 7 bases, the J end by 0 bases, with 11 bases between. This CDR3 comprises 14 residues. CDR3 in amino acids: CASIFGVSTDTQYF. CDR3 DNA sequence: TGTGCCAGCATCTTCGGAGTTAGCACAGATACGCAGTATTTT. Filled out from reference TRBV11-2 and TRBJ2-3, the complete variable domain reads EAGVAQSPRYKIIEKRQSVAFWCNPISGHATLYWYQQILGQGPKLLIQFQNNGVVDDSQLPKDRFSAERLKGVDSTLKIQPAKLEDSAVYLCASIFGVSTDTQYFGPGTRLTVL.

This sequence joins TRBV9 and TRBJ1-2; 7 bases fit TRBD1. V gave up 5 bases and J gave up 2 bases; unmatched junction bases: 6. Germline lookup yields CDR1 SGDLS and CDR2 YYNGEE. This CDR3 has 14 amino acids. CDR3 region: CASRAIQGNYGYTF. For the CDR3, the DNA is TGTGCCAGCAGGGCTATACAGGGGAACTATGGCTACACCTTC.

The chain uses TRBV27 and TRBJ2-1; TRBD1 matches at 11 bases. Trimming took 3 bases from V and 8 from J; bases not matched to a gene: 6. Germline V CDR1 and CDR2: MNHEY, SMNVEV (reference sequence). The CDR3 contains 15 residues. The CDR3 sequence: CASSLDRGLEDEQFF. Here the CDR3 DNA reads TGTGCCAGCAGTTTGGACAGGGGGCTTGAGGATGAGCAGTTCTTC.

The rearrangement joins TRBV19 to TRBJ2-5; D might be TRBD2 (6 bases). Between the trimmed V and J ends, which lost 4 bases and 1 base, there was a span of 13 bases. CDR3 length equals 15 residues. Per germline, CDR1 LNHDA and CDR2 SQIVND (reference sequence). CDR3 loop: CASSKYRGTQETQYF. The CDR3 DNA follows: TGTGCCAGTAGTAAATATCGGGGGACCCAAGAGACCCAGTACTTC.

The chain links TRBV2 to TRBJ1-2, with TRBD1 identical over 7 bases. The CDR3 spans 14 residues. The V gene end was trimmed by 6 bases and the J gene end by 0 bases; junction bases not matched to a gene: 4. Germline loops: CDR1 SNHLY, CDR2 FYNNEI. CDR3 sequence reads: CASRYRGANYGYTF. In DNA, the CDR3 is TGTGCCAGCAGATACAGGGGAGCTAACTATGGCTACACCTTC.

The chain carries TRBV2 and TRBJ1-4, with 7 positions matching TRBD1. Germline assignment: CDR1 SNHLY and CDR2 FYNNEI. Germline trimming cut 4 bases from V and 5 bases from J; bases unmatched to any gene: 7. The CDR3 is made up of 15 amino acids. The CDR3 sequence: CASSALRQGNEKLFF. In DNA form, the CDR3 reads TGTGCCAGCAGTGCCTTAAGACAGGGAAATGAAAAACTGTTTTTT. The variable domain in full, completed from reference TRBV2 and TRBJ1-4, reads EPEVTQTPSHQVTQMGQEVILRCVPISNHLYFYWYRQILGQKVEFLVSFYNNEISEKSEIFDDQFSVERPDGSNFTLKIRSTKLEDSAMYFCASSALRQGNEKLFFGSGTQLSVL.

This clone was counted at least ten times. The V call is TRBV7-2, the J call TRBJ2-1; D perhaps matches TRBD2 (6 bases). Germline CDR1 reads SGHTA; CDR2 reads FQGNSA. Trimming shortened V by 5 bases and J by 8 bases, and 16 bases separated the two germline ends. The CDR3 totals 14 residues. Here the CDR3 DNA reads TGTGCCAGCAGCCCGCCCGGGAGCGTCTATGAGCAGTTCTTC. Translation: CASSPPGSVYEQFF.

The chain is built from TRBV19 and TRBJ2-7, with D possibly matching TRBD1 (7 bases). Germline V gene lookup returns CDR1 LNHDA and CDR2 SQIVND (reference sequence). Deletions cut 6 bases from V and 3 bases from J, with 15 bases between. CDR3 length: 14 residues. The CDR3 loop reads CASSPRDSYYEQYF. In nucleotides, the CDR3 is TGTGCCAGTAGCCCGCGGGACAGCTACTACGAGCAGTACTTC.

The rearrangement uses TRBV28 and TRBJ1-2, with 9 bases aligning to TRBD1. The CDR3 consists of 16 residues. Trimming removed 5 bases from V and 4 bases from J; junction bases left unmatched: 11. From germline, CDR1 is MDHEN and CDR2 SYDVKM. In DNA, the CDR3 is TGTGCCAGCAGTGTAATTCGAACAGGGGGCGGCTATGGCTACACCTTC. It yields the protein CASSVIRTGGGYGYTF.

This clone was counted once. Other DNA sequences in this sample translate to the same CDR3. This CDR3 reads CASRTTGGNQPQHF. DNA for the CDR3: TGTGCCAGCAGGACTACAGGGGGCAATCAGCCCCAGCATTTT. The J gene is TRBJ1-5, the V gene TRBV2; 7 bases are a match to TRBD1. The CDR3 loop spans 14 amino acids. Per the germline V gene, CDR1 is SNHLY and CDR2 is FYNNEI. V dropped 6 bases and J dropped 2; count of bases not matched to a gene: 4.

J is TRBJ2-7 and V is TRBV10-1, with 11 bases aligning to TRBD2. The CDR3 sequence is 16 residues long. Germline loops: CDR1 WNHNN, CDR2 SYGVQD (reference sequence). V lost 3 bases to trimming and J lost 1 base; unmatched junction nucleotides: 5. CDR3 sequence: CASSDRSGRGSYEQYF. As DNA, the CDR3 is TGCGCCAGCAGTGACCGTAGCGGGAGGGGTTCCTACGAGCAGTACTTC.

The CDR3 coding sequence is TGTGCCAGTCGGGGCGGGATGAACACTGAAGCTTTCTTT. It is translated as CASRGGMNTEAFF. The chain links TRBV6-6 to TRBJ1-1; the D gene is possibly TRBD1 (5 bases). Germline lookup yields CDR1 MNHNY and CDR2 SVGAGI (reference sequence). V was clipped by 9 bases and J by 0 bases, with 11 bases between them. The CDR3 runs 13 residues.

The rearrangement links TRBV9 to TRBJ2-7, with TRBD2 matching 8 bases. The CDR3 runs 14 residues. J lost 6 bases, V lost 4 bases, and 9 bases had no gene match. Germline V CDR1 and CDR2: SGDLS, YYNGEE. CDR3 in amino acids: CASSSGLVGREQYF. The CDR3 coding sequence is TGTGCCAGCAGCTCGGGACTAGTGGGACGCGAGCAGTACTTC.

The V and J genes are TRBV3-1 (or the pseudogene TRBV3-2) and TRBJ2-7; the D gene is possibly TRBD1 (5 bases). Trimming took 1 base from V and 4 from J, leaving 11 bases between them. The CDR3 has 14 amino acids. The V gene's germline CDR1 is LGHDT and CDR2 YNNKEL (reference sequence). CDR3 in amino acids: CASSQVSRVYEQYF. The CDR3 region has the DNA TGTGCCAGCAGCCAAGTTTCCAGGGTTTACGAGCAGTACTTC.

Only one count was recorded for this clone. This chain connects TRBV5-4 to TRBJ1-2; D might be TRBD1 (5 bases). CDR1 SGHNT and CDR2 YYREEE come from the germline V gene (reference sequence). This CDR3 spans 14 amino acids. The V end was cut by 0 bases, the J end by 3 bases, with 9 bases between. The chain's CDR3 is CASSLDGAHYGYTF. The CDR3 nucleotides read TGTGCCAGCAGCTTGGATGGGGCACACTATGGCTACACCTTC.

The CDR3 reads CASSLRSGVTDTQYF. The CDR3 nucleotides are TGCGCCAGCAGTCTCCGGTCGGGGGTAACAGATACGCAGTATTTT. V gene TRBV4-1 combines with J gene TRBJ2-3; maybe TRBD2 (6 bases). Germline V CDR1 and CDR2: MGHRA, YSYEKL. This CDR3 contains 15 residues. The V end was cut by 6 bases, the J end by 3 bases, with 16 bases between.

J is TRBJ1-5 and V is TRBV6-2 or TRBV6-3, with a weak D call TRBD1 (5 bases). Trimming took 6 bases from V and 3 from J, leaving 12 bases between them. This CDR3 is built from 14 residues. Germline V CDR1 and CDR2: MNHEY, SVGEGT. DNA of the CDR3: TGTGCCAGCAGCGACGGGGGGTTCAATCAGCCCCAGCATTTT. Translating it yields CASSDGGFNQPQHF.

Only a few counts were recorded for this clone. The rearrangement uses TRBV7-9 and TRBJ1-2; D might be TRBD1 (6 bases). CDR1 is SEHNR and CDR2 is FQNEAQ in the germline V gene (reference sequence). There are 14 residues in the CDR3. V was clipped by 2 bases and J by 4 bases, with 11 bases between them. CDR3 region: CASSLYVGGYGYTF. As DNA, the CDR3 is TGTGCCAGCAGCTTATACGTAGGGGGCTATGGCTACACCTTC.

The chain recombines TRBV3-1 (or the pseudogene TRBV3-2) with TRBJ2-2, with D possibly matching TRBD2 (5 bases). V was shortened by 1 base and J by 7 bases, with 16 bases between the two germline ends. CDR3 length: 16 amino acids. The germline gives CDR1 LGHDT, CDR2 YNNKEL (reference sequence). The CDR3 sequence: CASSQVQRSGSGELFF. The DNA for the CDR3 is TGTGCCAGCAGCCAAGTTCAGCGGAGTGGGAGCGGGGAGCTGTTTTTT.

This chain joins TRBV4-3 and TRBJ1-1; D might be TRBD1 (5 bases). Per the germline V gene, CDR1 is LGHNA and CDR2 is YSLEER. The V gene lost 1 base and the J gene lost 1 base, with 13 bases spanning the gap. CDR3 length: 16 residues. The CDR3 bases are TGCGCCAGCAGCCAAGCGAGGGGAGGTTGGAACACTGAAGCTTTCTTT. The encoded protein is CASSQARGGWNTEAFF.